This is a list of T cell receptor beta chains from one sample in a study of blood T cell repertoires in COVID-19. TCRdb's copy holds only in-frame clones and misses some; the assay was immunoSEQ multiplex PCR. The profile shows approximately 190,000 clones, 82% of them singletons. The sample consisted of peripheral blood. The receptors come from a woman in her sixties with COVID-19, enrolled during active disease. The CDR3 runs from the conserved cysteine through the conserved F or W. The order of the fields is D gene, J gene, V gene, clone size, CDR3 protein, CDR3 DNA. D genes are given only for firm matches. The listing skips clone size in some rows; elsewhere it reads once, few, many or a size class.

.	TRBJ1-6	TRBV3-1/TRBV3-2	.	CASSQDRGGAVNSPLHF	TGTGCCAGCAGCCAAGATCGTGGAGGGGCAGTAAATTCACCCCTCCACTTT
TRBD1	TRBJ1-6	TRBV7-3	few	CASSLNGQANNSPLHF	TGTGCCAGCAGCTTAAATGGACAGGCGAATAATTCACCCCTCCACTTT
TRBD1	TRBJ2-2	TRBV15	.	CATSPRTGTYTGELFF	TGTGCCACCAGCCCTCGGACAGGAACCTACACCGGGGAGCTGTTTTTT
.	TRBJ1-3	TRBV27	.	CASTTEGNTIYF	TGTGCCAGCACAACAGAGGGAAACACCATATATTTT
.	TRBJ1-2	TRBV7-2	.	CASSLVPGDSGYTF	TGTGCCAGCAGCTTGGTGCCAGGGGATTCGGGCTACACCTTC
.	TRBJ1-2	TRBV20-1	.	CSARPNGYTF	TGCAGTGCTAGACCAAATGGCTACACCTTC
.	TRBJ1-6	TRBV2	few	CASSEARGVAPLHF	TGTGCCAGCAGTGAAGCGCGCGGCGTGGCGCCCCTCCACTTT
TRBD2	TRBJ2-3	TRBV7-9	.	CASTKAGGLTDTQYF	TGTGCCAGCACTAAAGCGGGAGGCCTCACAGATACGCAGTATTTT
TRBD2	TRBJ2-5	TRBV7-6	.	CASANWGGEGETQYF	TGTGCCAGCGCCAATTGGGGCGGGGAGGGAGAGACCCAGTACTTC
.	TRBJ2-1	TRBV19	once	CASSIEGYNEQFF	TGTGCCAGTAGTATCGAGGGCTACAATGAGCAGTTCTTC
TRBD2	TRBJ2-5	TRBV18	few	CASSPRTSGGARETQYF	TGTGCCAGCTCACCACGGACTAGCGGGGGGGCGCGCGAGACCCAGTACTTC
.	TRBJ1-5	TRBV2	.	CASSEAVAGRQPQHF	TGTGCCAGCAGTGAAGCGGTCGCAGGGCGCCAGCCCCAGCATTTT
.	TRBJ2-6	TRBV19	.	CASSILRNSGANVLTF	TGTGCCAGTAGTATACTACGCAACTCTGGGGCCAACGTCCTGACTTTC
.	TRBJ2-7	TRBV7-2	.	CASSLSISYEQYF	TGTGCCAGCAGCTTGTCCATCTCCTACGAGCAGTACTTC
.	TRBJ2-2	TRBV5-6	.	CASSGGSGLLNTGELFF	TGTGCCAGCAGCGGAGGCTCTGGGCTACTTAACACCGGGGAGCTGTTTTTT
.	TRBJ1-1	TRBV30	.	CAWSVPAGPNTEAFF	TGTGCCTGGAGTGTCCCCGCGGGCCCGAACACTGAAGCTTTCTTT
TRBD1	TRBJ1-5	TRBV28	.	CASRRTGLGQPQHF	TGTGCCAGCAGGCGGACAGGGCTTGGGCAGCCCCAGCATTTT
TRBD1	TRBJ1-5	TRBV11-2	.	CASSLAGGNQPQHF	TGTGCCAGCAGCTTGGCAGGGGGTAATCAGCCCCAGCATTTT
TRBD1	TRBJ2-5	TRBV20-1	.	CSARTGQTQYF	TGCAGTGCTCGGACAGGGCAGACCCAGTACTTC
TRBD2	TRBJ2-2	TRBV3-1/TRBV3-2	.	CASSQVSFSGGNAGELFF	TGTGCCAGCAGCCAAGTGTCTTTTAGCGGGGGTAACGCCGGGGAGCTGTTTTTT
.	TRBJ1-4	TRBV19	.	CASSRGLPAEKLFF	TGTGCCAGCTCCCGGGGTCTCCCGGCCGAAAAACTGTTTTTT
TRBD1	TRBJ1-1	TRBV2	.	CASSVRQGDIAEAFF	TGTGCCAGCAGTGTTAGGCAGGGGGATATCGCTGAAGCTTTCTTT
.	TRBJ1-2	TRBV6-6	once	CASRPTGRAAGYTF	TGTGCCAGCAGGCCAACAGGGCGCGCGGCCGGCTACACCTTC
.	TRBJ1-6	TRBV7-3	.	CASSSGGQGYSPLHF	TGTGCCAGCAGCTCGGGGGGCCAGGGTTATTCACCCCTCCACTTT
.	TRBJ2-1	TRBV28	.	CASSFRDIEYEQFF	TGTGCCAGCAGTTTTAGGGACATAGAGTACGAGCAGTTCTTC
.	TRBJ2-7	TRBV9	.	CASSTTGPVLREQYF	TGTGCCAGCAGCACGACAGGACCCGTGCTCCGCGAGCAGTACTTC
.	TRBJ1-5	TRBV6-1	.	CASSAAASGGGQPQHF	TGTGCCAGCAGTGCGGCGGCCTCTGGGGGGGGTCAGCCCCAGCATTTT
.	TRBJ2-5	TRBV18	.	CASSPPGGTQYF	TGTGCCAGCTCACCACCCGGGGGGACCCAGTACTTC
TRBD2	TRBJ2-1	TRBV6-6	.	CASSYLGGRGNEQFF	TGTGCCAGCAGTTACCTAGGCGGGAGGGGAAATGAGCAGTTCTTC
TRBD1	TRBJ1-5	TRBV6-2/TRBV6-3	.	CASSPRWGQGAGWQPQHF	TGTGCCAGCAGTCCCCGATGGGGACAGGGCGCGGGGTGGCAGCCCCAGCATTTT
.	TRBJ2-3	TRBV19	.	CASSSGSVITDTQYF	TGTGCCAGTAGTAGCGGTTCTGTCATTACAGATACGCAGTATTTT
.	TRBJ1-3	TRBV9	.	CASSALLSGNTIYF	TGTGCCAGCAGCGCCTTACTCTCTGGAAACACCATATATTTT
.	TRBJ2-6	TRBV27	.	CASSPLGSGANVLTF	TGTGCCAGCAGTCCCCTCGGCTCTGGGGCCAACGTCCTGACTTTC
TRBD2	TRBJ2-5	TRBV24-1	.	CATSADRGTSGYQETQYF	TGTGCCACCAGTGCGGACCGCGGCACTAGCGGGTACCAAGAGACCCAGTACTTC
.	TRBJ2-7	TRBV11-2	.	CASRGTGGVFEQYF	TGTGCCAGCAGAGGAACAGGGGGGGTATTCGAGCAGTACTTC
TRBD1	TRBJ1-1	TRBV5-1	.	CASSRDRGYLTEAFF	TGCGCCAGCAGCCGGGACAGGGGTTACTTAACTGAAGCTTTCTTT
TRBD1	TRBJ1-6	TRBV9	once	CASSVEGQTNSPLHF	TGTGCCAGCAGCGTAGAGGGACAGACTAATTCACCCCTCCACTTT
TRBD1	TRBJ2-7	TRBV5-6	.	CASRQDRGYEQYF	TGTGCCAGCAGGCAGGACAGGGGGTACGAGCAGTACTTC
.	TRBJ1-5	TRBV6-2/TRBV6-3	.	CASSYSQGWDNQPQHF	TGTGCCAGCAGTTACTCGCAGGGCTGGGACAATCAGCCCCAGCATTTT
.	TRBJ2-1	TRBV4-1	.	CASSQSTPLLGSLHEQFF	TGCGCCAGCAGCCAATCCACCCCGTTACTAGGAAGTCTACATGAGCAGTTCTTC
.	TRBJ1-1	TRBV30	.	CAWGRSEAEAFF	TGTGCCTGGGGCCGGTCGGAGGCTGAAGCTTTCTTT
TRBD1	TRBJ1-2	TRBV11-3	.	CASSLADRGYYGYTF	TGTGCCAGCAGCTTAGCCGACAGGGGCTACTATGGCTACACCTTC